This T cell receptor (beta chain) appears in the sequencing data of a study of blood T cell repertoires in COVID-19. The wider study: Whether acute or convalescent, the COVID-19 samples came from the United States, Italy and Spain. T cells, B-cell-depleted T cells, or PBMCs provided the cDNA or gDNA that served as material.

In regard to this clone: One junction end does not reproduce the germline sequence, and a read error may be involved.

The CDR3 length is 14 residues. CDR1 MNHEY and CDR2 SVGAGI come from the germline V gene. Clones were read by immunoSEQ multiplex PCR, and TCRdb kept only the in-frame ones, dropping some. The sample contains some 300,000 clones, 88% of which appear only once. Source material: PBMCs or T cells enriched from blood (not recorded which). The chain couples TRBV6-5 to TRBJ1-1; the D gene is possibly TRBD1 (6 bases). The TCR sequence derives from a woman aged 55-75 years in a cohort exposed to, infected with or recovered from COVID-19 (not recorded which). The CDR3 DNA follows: TGTGTCAGCAGTCCGGGACAAAGTCTTGCTGAAGCTTTCTTT. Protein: CVSSPGQSLAEAFF.